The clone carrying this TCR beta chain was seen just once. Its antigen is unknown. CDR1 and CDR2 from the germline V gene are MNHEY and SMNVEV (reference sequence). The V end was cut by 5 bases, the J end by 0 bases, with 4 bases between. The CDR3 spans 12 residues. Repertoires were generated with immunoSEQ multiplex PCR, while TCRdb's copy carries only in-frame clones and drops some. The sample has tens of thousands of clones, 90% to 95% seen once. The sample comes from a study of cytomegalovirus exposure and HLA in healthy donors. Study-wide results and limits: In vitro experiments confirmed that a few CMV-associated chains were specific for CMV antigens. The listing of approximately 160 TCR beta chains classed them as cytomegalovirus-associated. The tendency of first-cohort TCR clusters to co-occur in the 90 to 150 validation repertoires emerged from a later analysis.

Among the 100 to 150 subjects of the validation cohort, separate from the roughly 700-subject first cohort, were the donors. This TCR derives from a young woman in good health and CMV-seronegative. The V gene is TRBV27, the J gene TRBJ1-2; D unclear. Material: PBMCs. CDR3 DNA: TGTGCCAGCAGTCCAGCTAACTATGGCTACACCTTC. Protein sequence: CASSPANYGYTF.